These 21 T cell receptor beta chains share one sample of origin, sequenced in a study of shared clonotypes between healthy human individuals. Only in-frame clones appear in the TCRdb table, and some are missing; sequencing was by immunoSEQ multiplex PCR. The sample includes approximately 2.1 million clones, over 85% of them seen just once. Sequenced: naive CD4+ T cells from PBMCs. Subset denoted: CD45RA+ positively selected. The receptors shown here come from a man between 18 and 29 years old in good health. Some clones in this sample may be carry-over from other donors' samples.

This clone was recorded once. The chain carries TRBV28 and TRBJ2-3; TRBD1 matches at 7 bases. The CDR3 is 16 residues long. CDR1 and CDR2 (germline): MDHEN, SYDVKM. With 5 bases clipped from V and 0 bases from J, the junction kept 8 bases outside the gene matches. This CDR3 reads CASSPGGASSTDTQYF. The CDR3 DNA is TGTGCCAGCAGTCCAGGGGGAGCGTCGAGCACAGATACGCAGTATTTT. The full variable domain, in which reference TRBV28 and TRBJ2-3 provide the parts outside the CDR3, is DVKVTQSSRYLVKRTGEKVFLECVQDMDHENMFWYRQDPGLGLRLIYFSYDVKMKEKGDIPEGYSVSREKKERFSLILESASTNQTSMYLCASSPGGASSTDTQYFGPGTRLTVL.

The gene calls are TRBV7-9 and TRBJ2-5, with 8 positions matching TRBD1. CDR1 is SEHNR and CDR2 is FQNEAQ in the germline V gene (reference sequence). CDR3 size: 14 residues. V was pared by 4 bases and J by 2 bases, with 3 bases of the junction left unmatched. CDR3 region: CASSSRQGQETQYF. The CDR3 nucleotides read TGTGCCAGCAGCTCCCGACAGGGGCAAGAGACCCAGTACTTC.

This sequence joins TRBV5-1 and TRBJ1-3; D remains unclear. With 0 bases removed from V and 1 base from J, the gap between germline ends came to 14 bases. The CDR3 is made up of 17 amino acids. Germline V gene sequence: CDR1 SGHRS, CDR2 YFSETQ. The CDR3 reads CASSLDLGSGSGNTIYF. The CDR3, as DNA: TGCGCCAGCAGCTTGGACCTGGGGAGCGGATCTGGAAACACCATATATTTT.

This rearrangement joins TRBV19 to TRBJ2-1, with 7 positions matching TRBD2. Trimming removed 6 bases from V and 5 bases from J; junction bases left unmatched: 10. The CDR3 length is 15 residues. Germline V CDR1 and CDR2: LNHDA, SQIVND (reference sequence). This CDR3 reads CASRLTSPRDNEQFF. The CDR3 bases are TGTGCCAGTAGGCTGACTAGCCCTCGGGACAATGAGCAGTTCTTC. Filled out from reference TRBV19 and TRBJ2-1, the complete variable domain reads DGGITQSPKYLFRKEGQNVTLSCEQNLNHDAMYWYRQDPGQGLRLIYYSQIVNDFQKGDIAEGYSVSREKKESFPLTVTSAQKNPTAFYLCASRLTSPRDNEQFFGPGTRLTVL.

The genes are TRBV11-2 and TRBJ2-5, with D perhaps matching TRBD1 (6 bases). CDR1 and CDR2 from the germline V gene are SGHAT and FQNNGV. V gave up 3 bases and J gave up 4 bases, with 12 bases separating them. The CDR3 sequence is 14 residues long. The CDR3 nucleotides are TGTGCCAGCAGCTTTAGCTCAGGGGTAGAGACCCAGTACTTC. Translated: CASSFSSGVETQYF.

On this clone itself: This specimen includes other DNA sequences encoding the same CDR3. The rearrangement joins TRBV28 to TRBJ1-5; D perhaps matches TRBD1 (6 bases). CDR3 length: 15 amino acids. Germline assignment: CDR1 MDHEN and CDR2 SYDVKM. V lost 6 bases and J 0 bases, leaving 12 bases between the germline ends. The CDR3 protein is CASSPGGASNQPQHF. In DNA, the CDR3 is TGTGCCAGCAGCCCGGGGGGGGCTAGCAATCAGCCCCAGCATTTT.

As for this clone: This specimen includes other DNA sequences encoding the same CDR3. V and J are TRBV7-9 and TRBJ2-5; no clear D gene. Trimming pared 6 bases from V and 3 bases from J, leaving 8 bases between. The germline V gene has CDR1 SEHNR and CDR2 FQNEAQ (reference sequence). The length of the CDR3 is 12 residues. The CDR3 nucleotides are TGTGCCAGCAGTCGTACAGAAGAGACCCAGTACTTC. Translation gives CASSRTEETQYF.

The CDR3: CASSRADRVQEKLFF. The DNA for the CDR3 is TGTGCCAGCAGCCGGGCCGACAGGGTTCAGGAAAAACTGTTTTTT. The chain couples TRBV4-2 to TRBJ1-4; 7 bases fit TRBD1. V was clipped by 4 bases and J by 8 bases; unmatched bases: 10. Per germline, CDR1 LGHNA and CDR2 YNFKEQ. The CDR3 spans 15 residues.

Only one count was recorded for this clone. J is TRBJ1-4 and V is TRBV7-8, with D possibly being TRBD1 (5 bases). Germline assignment: CDR1 SGHVS and CDR2 FQNEAQ. The V end lost 0 bases, the J end lost 12 bases, and 8 bases lay between the germline ends. The CDR3 is 12 amino acids. CDR3 protein: CASSLARDELFF. CDR3 nucleotide sequence: TGTGCCAGCAGCTTAGCCCGGGACGAACTGTTTTTT.

The chain recombines TRBV18 with TRBJ2-5, with 13 bases matching TRBD2. With V trimmed by 4 bases and J by 4 bases, 9 bases remained unmatched. Germline V lookup: CDR1 KGHSH, CDR2 LQKENI. CDR3 size: 17 residues. In DNA, the CDR3 is TGTGCCAGCTCACTCCGGACTAGCGGGGGTGGTGGAGAGACCCAGTACTTC. It specifies CASSLRTSGGGGETQYF.

The V and J genes are TRBV6-1 and TRBJ2-3, with D possibly being TRBD2 (5 bases). The CDR3 consists of 15 residues. CDR1 is MNHNS, CDR2 SASEGT, per germline. Trimming pared 6 bases from V and 2 bases from J, leaving 15 bases between. Here the CDR3 reads CASRSRGHFTDTQYF. The CDR3 bases are TGTGCCAGCAGATCCCGGGGTCACTTCACAGATACGCAGTATTTT.

This chain connects TRBV28 to TRBJ2-7, with TRBD2 matching 9 bases. In germline, CDR1 is MDHEN, CDR2 SYDVKM. With 3 bases clipped from V and 2 bases from J, the junction kept 8 bases outside the gene matches. This CDR3 spans 16 amino acids. CDR3 DNA sequence: TGTGCCAGCAGTTTTGGCGGGGCGGGAGGGACCTACGAGCAGTACTTC. It is translated as CASSFGGAGGTYEQYF. Using reference TRBV28 and TRBJ2-7 for the parts outside the CDR3, the full variable domain is DVKVTQSSRYLVKRTGEKVFLECVQDMDHENMFWYRQDPGLGLRLIYFSYDVKMKEKGDIPEGYSVSREKKERFSLILESASTNQTSMYLCASSFGGAGGTYEQYFGPGTRLTVT.

The chain links TRBV6-1 to TRBJ1-4; possibly TRBD1 for D (5 bases). V shed 8 bases and J shed 8 bases, with 12 bases lying between them. Germline V gene lookup returns CDR1 MNHNS and CDR2 SASEGT. The CDR3 consists of 12 residues. For the CDR3, the DNA is TGTGCCAGCGTAATGGGGGGGGAAAAACTGTTTTTT. It translates to CASVMGGEKLFF.

The chain links TRBV5-1 to TRBJ1-1, with a weak D call TRBD1 (5 bases). This CDR3 is 16 amino acids long. Trimming pared 3 bases from V and 4 bases from J, leaving 19 bases between. Germline V gives CDR1 SGHRS, CDR2 YFSETQ. The CDR3 nucleotides read TGCGCCAGCAGCTCTGTTTTGGCACTCGGGGCCACTGAAGCTTTCTTT. Translated: CASSSVLALGATEAFF.

This chain uses TRBV9 with TRBJ2-4, with 7 bases that match TRBD1. The germline CDR1 and CDR2 sequences are SGDLS and YYNGEE. The CDR3 is 15 residues long. J gave up 1 base and V 3 bases, and 4 bases lay outside the gene matches. The CDR3, as DNA: TGTGCCAGCAGCGGGACAGGAGTGGCCAAAAACATTCAGTACTTC. Translating it yields CASSGTGVAKNIQYF.

The gene calls are TRBV12-5 and TRBJ2-1; no firm D call. The CDR3 covers 15 residues. Germline V lookup: CDR1 LGHNT, CDR2 FRNRAP. With 5 bases removed from V and 0 bases from J, the gap between germline ends came to 11 bases. The CDR3 here is CASGLLDSSYNEQFF. In nucleotides, the CDR3 is TGTGCTAGTGGTCTACTTGATAGCTCCTACAATGAGCAGTTCTTC.

The gene calls are TRBV27 and TRBJ2-3, with TRBD1 as a possible D gene (5 bases). The CDR3 runs 15 residues. Trimming removed 7 bases at V and 2 bases at J, with 16 bases between. CDR1 MNHEY and CDR2 SMNVEV come from the germline V gene (reference sequence). CDR3 in amino acids: CASKGSGRDTDTQYF. CDR3 DNA: TGTGCCAGCAAGGGGTCGGGCAGGGACACAGATACGCAGTATTTT.

The CDR3 spells CASSDRSGTDTQYF. The CDR3 DNA follows: TGTGCCAGCAGTGACCGGAGTGGTACAGATACGCAGTATTTT. The chain recombines TRBV2 with TRBJ2-3, with D hard to call. The CDR3 sequence is 14 residues long. Between the trimmed V and J ends, which lost 3 bases and 3 bases, there was a span of 10 bases. The germline CDR1 and CDR2 sequences are SNHLY and FYNNEI.

The V and J genes are TRBV28 and TRBJ2-2, with D maybe TRBD1 (5 bases). CDR1 and CDR2 from the germline V gene are MDHEN and SYDVKM. This CDR3 spans 16 amino acids. The germline V and J ends were trimmed by 5 bases and 3 bases, with 16 bases remaining between them. The CDR3 region has the DNA TGTGCCAGCAGTCCCAGTCGACAGTGGGACACCGGGGAGCTGTTTTTT. Its translation: CASSPSRQWDTGELFF.

The CDR3 sequence: CASSANRGSSGNTIYF. CDR3 in DNA: TGTGCCAGCAGCGCCAACAGGGGGAGCTCTGGAAACACCATATATTTT. The rearrangement uses TRBV11-2 and TRBJ1-3, with 8 bases lining up with TRBD1. The CDR3 sequence is 16 residues long. The V and J ends lost 5 bases and 0 bases, in that order; junction bases with no gene match: 6. Germline V gene data show CDR1 as SGHAT and CDR2 as FQNNGV. Looking up the rest from reference TRBV11-2 and TRBJ1-3 gives the full variable domain: EAGVAQSPRYKIIEKRQSVAFWCNPISGHATLYWYQQILGQGPKLLIQFQNNGVVDDSQLPKDRFSAERLKGVDSTLKIQPAKLEDSAVYLCASSANRGSSGNTIYFGEGSWLTVV.

A note on this clone: The sample has other DNA sequences that encode this CDR3 too. J is TRBJ2-1 and V is TRBV5-4; D uncertain. Trimming removed 0 bases at V and 7 bases at J, with 2 bases between. The germline V gene has CDR1 SGHNT and CDR2 YYREEE (reference sequence). The CDR3 runs to 11 residues. CDR3: CASSLANEQFF. In DNA form, the CDR3 reads TGTGCCAGCAGCTTGGCGAATGAGCAGTTCTTC. Variable domain in full (rest from reference TRBV5-4 and TRBJ2-1): ETGVTQSPTHLIKTRGQQVTLRCSSQSGHNTVSWYQQALGQGPQFIFQYYREEENGRGNFPPRFSGLQFPNYSSELNVNALELDDSALYLCASSLANEQFFGPGTRLTVL.